The 26 T cell receptor beta chains given below trace back to one sample, sequenced in a study of shared clonotypes between healthy human individuals. Some clones are missing from TCRdb's copy, which holds only in-frame ones; the method was immunoSEQ multiplex PCR. The data show millions of clones, approximately 92% seen once. Material for sequencing was naive CD4+ T cells sorted from blood. Subset defined: CD45RA+ positively selected. Receptors were obtained from a man younger than 35 in good health.

V usage is TRBV19 and J usage is TRBJ2-5; TRBD2 is a possible D gene (7 bases). V lost 10 bases to trimming and J lost 1 base, with 13 bases between them. The germline V gene encodes CDR1 LNHDA and CDR2 SQIVND (reference sequence). The CDR3 totals 13 residues. Here the CDR3 DNA reads TGTGCCACTCGGGCGGGGGCCCAAGAGACCCAGTACTTC. Residues: CATRAGAQETQYF.

This rearrangement joins TRBV4-1 to TRBJ1-1; TRBD1 might be the D (6 bases). The CDR3 covers 15 residues. Germline V gives CDR1 MGHRA, CDR2 YSYEKL. The V end was cut by 2 bases, the J end by 2 bases, with 12 bases between. CDR3 DNA sequence: TGCGCCAGCAGCCAATCAGGGGCCCTCAACACTGAAGCTTTCTTT. It translates to CASSQSGALNTEAFF.

J is TRBJ1-2 and V is TRBV19, with 10 bases identical to TRBD1. CDR1 is LNHDA, CDR2 SQIVND, per germline (reference sequence). The CDR3 is 15 amino acids. Trimming at V came to 7 bases and at J to 0 bases, leaving 5 bases not matched to a gene. The CDR3 is CASTTGGLANYGYTF. In DNA, the CDR3 is TGTGCCAGTACGACAGGGGGCCTAGCTAACTATGGCTACACCTTC.

This rearrangement joins TRBV7-9 to TRBJ2-2; no reliable D call. This CDR3 contains 14 residues. V was pared by 2 bases and J by 3 bases, with 7 bases between. Germline V gene sequence: CDR1 SEHNR, CDR2 FQNEAQ (reference sequence). The CDR3 here is CASSLKQYTGELFF. The CDR3 region has the DNA TGTGCCAGCAGCTTAAAACAGTACACCGGGGAGCTGTTTTTT.

This clone occurred once. The chain couples TRBV7-8 to TRBJ1-5, with 10 bases matching TRBD1. The junction had 8 bases not matched to a gene; V was cut back by 5 bases and J by 4 bases. Germline CDR1 is SGHVS and CDR2 is FQNEAQ. The CDR3 sequence is 16 residues long. Here the CDR3 DNA reads TGTGCCAGCAGCCCTTCGGGACAGGGGATGAATCAGCCCCAGCATTTT. This gives the protein CASSPSGQGMNQPQHF.

This sequence joins TRBV7-9 and TRBJ1-1, with D possibly matching TRBD1 (5 bases). Per the germline V gene, CDR1 is SEHNR and CDR2 is FQNEAQ (reference sequence). Deletions cut 5 bases from V and 6 bases from J, with 19 bases between. The CDR3 has 15 amino acids. The CDR3 DNA reads as TGTGCCAGCAGCCCTATCGGGGCGGGAGGTGCTGAAGCTTTCTTT. Protein product: CASSPIGAGGAEAFF. The full variable domain, completed using reference TRBV7-9 and TRBJ1-1, is DTGVSQNPRHKITKRGQNVTFRCDPISEHNRLYWYRQTLGQGPEFLTYFQNEAQLEKSRLLSDRFSAERPKGSFSTLEIQRTEQGDSAMYLCASSPIGAGGAEAFFGQGTRLTVV.

V and J are TRBV5-8 and TRBJ1-6, with D perhaps matching TRBD1 (6 bases). The CDR3 is 12 amino acids. V shed 4 bases and J shed 10 bases, with 9 bases lying between them. CDR1 is SGHTS and CDR2 is YDEGEE in the germline V gene. For the CDR3, the DNA is TGTGCCAGCAGCGGGACACTCTCACCCCTCCACTTT. Its translation is CASSGTLSPLHF.

V and J are TRBV5-8 and TRBJ2-1, with 7 bases aligning to TRBD1. The CDR3 sequence is 15 residues long. Germline V gene data show CDR1 as SGHTS and CDR2 as YDEGEE. Trimming at V came to 1 base and at J to 4 bases, leaving 5 bases not matched to a gene. As DNA, the CDR3 is TGTGCCAGCAGCTTGTTGGGACAGAGGTACAATGAGCAGTTCTTC. Amino acid sequence: CASSLLGQRYNEQFF.

The CDR3 sequence is CASSRTAQETQYF. Here the CDR3 DNA reads TGTGCCAGCAGCCGGACAGCCCAAGAGACCCAGTACTTC. V and J are TRBV6-1 and TRBJ2-5; TRBD1 is a possible D gene (6 bases). Trimming left V 6 bases short and J 1 base short, with 9 bases between. The CDR3 totals 13 residues. CDR1 MNHNS and CDR2 SASEGT come from the germline V gene.

DNA of the CDR3: TGTGCCAGCAGTGTTAGGACACCGGGGGCTGGGGCCAACGTCCTGACTTTC. Translation gives CASSVRTPGAGANVLTF. The rearrangement links TRBV13 to TRBJ2-6, with D possibly being TRBD2 (6 bases). The CDR3 extends over 17 amino acids. The germline V gene has CDR1 PRHDT and CDR2 FYEKMQ (reference sequence). The germline V and J ends were trimmed by 6 bases and 2 bases, with 17 bases remaining between them.

The chain uses TRBV28 and TRBJ1-3; D not resolved. Per germline, CDR1 MDHEN and CDR2 SYDVKM. The V gene lost 5 bases and the J gene lost 1 base, with 12 bases spanning the gap. The CDR3 is made up of 15 amino acids. CDR3 in amino acids: CASSPPMGSGNTIYF. The CDR3 bases are TGTGCCAGCAGTCCCCCCATGGGGTCTGGAAACACCATATATTTT.

The chain uses TRBV19 and TRBJ1-2, with TRBD1 matching 9 bases. With 2 bases clipped from V and 4 bases from J, the junction kept 5 bases outside the gene matches. The CDR3 has 15 residues. The germline CDR1 and CDR2 sequences are LNHDA and SQIVND (reference sequence). CDR3 bases: TGTGCCAGTAGTATAAGGGACAGGGACGCCTATGGCTACACCTTC. This gives the protein CASSIRDRDAYGYTF.

J is TRBJ2-7 and V is TRBV2; 10 nucleotides agree with TRBD1. V shed 6 bases and J 6 bases; nucleotides not matched to a gene: 11. The CDR3 runs to 15 residues. Germline loops: CDR1 SNHLY, CDR2 FYNNEI. The CDR3 loop reads CASRWDRGLAGEQYF. The CDR3 region has the DNA TGTGCCAGCAGATGGGACAGGGGTTTGGCCGGCGAGCAGTACTTC. The complete variable domain, with remaining parts taken from reference TRBV2 and TRBJ2-7, reads EPEVTQTPSHQVTQMGQEVILRCVPISNHLYFYWYRQILGQKVEFLVSFYNNEISEKSEIFDDQFSVERPDGSNFTLKIRSTKLEDSAMYFCASRWDRGLAGEQYFGPGTRLTVT.

This chain uses TRBV7-2 with TRBJ1-4; 7 nucleotides match TRBD1. The CDR3 runs 16 residues. V gave up 5 bases and J gave up 4 bases; unmatched junction bases: 10. The germline CDR1 and CDR2 sequences are SGHTA and FQGNSA. In nucleotides, the CDR3 is TGTGCCAGCAGCCTCACCGTGGGACAGCTTAATGAAAAACTGTTTTTT. Residues: CASSLTVGQLNEKLFF.

V is TRBV7-6 and J is TRBJ2-3; D may match TRBD1 or TRBD2 (5 bases each). Trimming cost V 1 base and J 8 bases, with 13 bases left between them. This CDR3 has 14 amino acids. Germline CDR1 SGHVS, CDR2 FNYEAQ. DNA for the CDR3: TGTGCCAGCAGCTTAGGACAAGGGACCGGTACGCAGTATTTT. It encodes CASSLGQGTGTQYF.

The CDR3 DNA reads TGTGCCAGTAGTCCTGTCGCTACAGGGGAGGCTGGAAACACCATATATTTT. This translates into CASSPVATGEAGNTIYF. V is TRBV19 and J is TRBJ1-3, with 7 positions matching TRBD1. J gave up 2 bases and V 5 bases, and 12 bases lay outside the gene matches. Germline CDR1 LNHDA, CDR2 SQIVND (reference sequence). The CDR3 spans 17 residues. Looking up the rest from reference TRBV19 and TRBJ1-3 gives the full variable domain: DGGITQSPKYLFRKEGQNVTLSCEQNLNHDAMYWYRQDPGQGLRLIYYSQIVNDFQKGDIAEGYSVSREKKESFPLTVTSAQKNPTAFYLCASSPVATGEAGNTIYFGEGSWLTVV.

The rearrangement uses TRBV9 and TRBJ2-5; 9 bases line up with TRBD2. CDR3 length: 16 amino acids. Germline CDR1 is SGDLS and CDR2 is YYNGEE. After removal of 3 bases from V and 2 bases from J, the junction contained 8 bases not matched to a gene. The CDR3 nucleotides are TGTGCCAGCAGCGCCATAGCGGGGGTACTACAAGAGACCCAGTACTTC. Protein product: CASSAIAGVLQETQYF.

The chain couples TRBV18 to TRBJ1-3; possibly TRBD1 for D (5 bases). CDR1 and CDR2 (germline): KGHSH, LQKENI. Trimming left V 3 bases short and J 8 bases short, with 14 bases between. The CDR3 spans 14 residues. CDR3 in DNA: TGTGCCAGCTCACCGAGGCAGGGTATGGACACCATATATTTT. This gives the protein CASSPRQGMDTIYF.

The chain links TRBV18 to TRBJ2-1, with D perhaps TRBD1 (6 bases). The CDR3 totals 14 residues. V lost 6 bases, J lost 6 bases, and 15 bases lay in between. Germline-derived CDR1 and CDR2 are KGHSH and LQKENI. In nucleotides, the CDR3 is TGTGCCAGCTCCCCCAATCCAGGGGCCAATGAGCAGTTCTTC. Translating it yields CASSPNPGANEQFF.

The chain joins TRBV7-6 to TRBJ2-5, with 10 nucleotides matching TRBD2. The germline gives CDR1 SGHVS, CDR2 FNYEAQ. CDR3 length equals 14 residues. V gave up 5 bases and J gave up 4 bases; unmatched junction bases: 4. CDR3 sequence: CASSGLAGGETQYF. The DNA for the CDR3 is TGTGCCAGCAGCGGATTAGCGGGAGGAGAGACCCAGTACTTC.

This clone was seen more than once but under ten times. V gene TRBV9 combines with J gene TRBJ1-6; D uncertain. V lost 3 bases, J lost 8 bases, and 15 bases lay in between. This CDR3 has 15 amino acids. Germline values: CDR1 SGDLS, CDR2 YYNGEE. The CDR3 coding sequence is TGTGCCAGCAGCGGGCAGTATAGCGTGTATTCACCCCTCCACTTT. This sequence encodes CASSGQYSVYSPLHF.

This rearrangement joins TRBV5-4 to TRBJ2-7, with a tentative D call TRBD1 (5 bases). The CDR3 runs 15 residues. Germline CDR1 SGHNT, CDR2 YYREEE (reference sequence). The V gene lost 1 base and the J gene lost 3 bases, with 14 bases spanning the gap. The CDR3 here is CASSLQGPVVYEQYF. The CDR3 DNA reads as TGTGCCAGCAGCTTGCAGGGCCCCGTTGTCTACGAGCAGTACTTC. The whole variable domain, remainder taken from reference TRBV5-4 and TRBJ2-7, is ETGVTQSPTHLIKTRGQQVTLRCSSQSGHNTVSWYQQALGQGPQFIFQYYREEENGRGNFPPRFSGLQFPNYSSELNVNALELDDSALYLCASSLQGPVVYEQYFGPGTRLTVT.

The chain uses TRBV5-1 and TRBJ1-4; TRBD1 agrees at 8 bases. J gave up 1 base and V 7 bases, and 6 bases lay outside the gene matches. This CDR3 is built from 15 residues. In germline, CDR1 is SGHRS, CDR2 YFSETQ. The chain's CDR3 is CASQTTGGTNEKLFF. The CDR3 DNA sequence: TGCGCCAGCCAAACAACAGGGGGAACTAATGAAAAACTGTTTTTT.

V gene TRBV7-9 combines with J gene TRBJ2-1, with 14 bases that match TRBD2. There are 14 residues in the CDR3. CDR1 is SEHNR, CDR2 FQNEAQ, per germline (reference sequence). V gave up 3 bases and J gave up 8 bases; unmatched junction bases: 0. CDR3 region: CASSLGLAGDEQFF. Here the CDR3 DNA reads TGTGCCAGCAGCTTGGGACTAGCGGGAGATGAGCAGTTCTTC.

This sequence joins TRBV6-5 and TRBJ1-3; a weak D match, TRBD1 (5 bases). Germline assignment: CDR1 MNHEY and CDR2 SVGAGI. This CDR3 region has 15 residues. V gave up 6 bases and J gave up 0 bases, with 12 bases separating them. The CDR3 bases are TGTGCCAGCAGGACGGACACTTACTCTGGAAACACCATATATTTT. The encoded protein is CASRTDTYSGNTIYF.

The rearrangement joins TRBV28 to TRBJ1-5; the D gene is possibly TRBD1 (6 bases). V lost 1 base and J lost 6, with 16 bases in between. Germline CDR1 is MDHEN and CDR2 is SYDVKM. The CDR3 sequence is 16 residues long. For the CDR3, the DNA is TGTGCCAGCAGTTTATTAAAGGGGGATTTAAGTCAGCCCCAGCATTTT. Encoded protein: CASSLLKGDLSQPQHF.